This T cell receptor beta chain was documented in a study of CD8 T cells in Susac syndrome. Reverse transcription of about 0.5 to 1 ug RNA used random hexamers. TCRdb analysed the immunoSEQ multiplex PCR reads with MiXCR anew, one entry per CDR3 protein. The sample comprises 200,000 to 250,000 distinct CDR3 sequences, approximately 95% of which are singletons, and 0.085% to 0.095% rests with the top ten. The junction had 8 bases not matched to a gene; V was cut back by 2 bases and J by 2 bases. From germline, CDR1 is SGDLS and CDR2 YYNGEE. There are 17 residues in the CDR3. The chain couples TRBV9 to TRBJ2-2, with 8 bases matching TRBD1. Sequencing was carried out using CD4+ T cells from PBMCs. The TCR was taken from a human donor with multiple sclerosis. The CDR3 here is CASSVAGTGVNTGELFF. DNA for the CDR3: TGTGCCAGCAGCGTGGCCGGGACAGGTGTTAACACCGGGGAGCTGTTTTTT.